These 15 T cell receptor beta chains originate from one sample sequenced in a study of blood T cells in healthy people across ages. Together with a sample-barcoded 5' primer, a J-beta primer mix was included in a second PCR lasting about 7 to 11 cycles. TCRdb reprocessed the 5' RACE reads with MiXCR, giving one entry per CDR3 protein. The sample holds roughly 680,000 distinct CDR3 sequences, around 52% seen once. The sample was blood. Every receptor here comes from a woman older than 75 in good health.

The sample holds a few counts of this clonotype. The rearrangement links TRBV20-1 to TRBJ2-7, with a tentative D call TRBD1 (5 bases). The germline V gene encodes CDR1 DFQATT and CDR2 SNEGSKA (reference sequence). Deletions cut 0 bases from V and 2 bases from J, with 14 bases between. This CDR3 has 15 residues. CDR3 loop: CSARDVGREPYEQYF. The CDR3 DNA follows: TGCAGTGCTAGAGATGTAGGCAGGGAACCCTACGAGCAGTACTTC.

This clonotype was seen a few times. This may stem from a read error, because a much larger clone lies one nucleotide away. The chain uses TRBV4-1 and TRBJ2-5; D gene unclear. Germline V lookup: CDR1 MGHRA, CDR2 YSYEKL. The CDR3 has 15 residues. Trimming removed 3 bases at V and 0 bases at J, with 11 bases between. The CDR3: CASSQVASNQETQYF. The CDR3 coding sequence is TGCGCCAGCAGCCAGGTCGCCTCGAACCAAGAGACCCAGTACTTC.

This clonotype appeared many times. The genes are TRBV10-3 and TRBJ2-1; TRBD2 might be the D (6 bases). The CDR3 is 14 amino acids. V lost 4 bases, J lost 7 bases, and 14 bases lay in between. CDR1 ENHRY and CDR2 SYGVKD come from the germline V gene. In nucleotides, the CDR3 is TGTGCCATCAGTGCGGGCGGGGATTTAAATGAGCAGTTCTTC. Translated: CAISAGGDLNEQFF.

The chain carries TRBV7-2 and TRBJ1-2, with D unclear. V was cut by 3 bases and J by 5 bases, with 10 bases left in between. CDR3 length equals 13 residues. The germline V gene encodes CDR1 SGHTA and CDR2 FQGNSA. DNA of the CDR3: TGTGCCAGCAGCTTGGGCTCGAGGTATGGCTACACCTTC. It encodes CASSLGSRYGYTF.

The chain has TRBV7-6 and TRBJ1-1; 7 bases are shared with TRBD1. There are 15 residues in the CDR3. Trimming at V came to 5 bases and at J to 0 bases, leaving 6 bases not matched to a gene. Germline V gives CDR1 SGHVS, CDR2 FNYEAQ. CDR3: CASSPGQTMNTEAFF. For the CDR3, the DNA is TGTGCCAGCAGCCCGGGACAGACAATGAACACTGAAGCTTTCTTT.

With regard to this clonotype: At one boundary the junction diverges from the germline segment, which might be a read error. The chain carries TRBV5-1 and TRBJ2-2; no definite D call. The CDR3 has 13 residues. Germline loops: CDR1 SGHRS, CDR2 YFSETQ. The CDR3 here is CAGSEVGTGELFF. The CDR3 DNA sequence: TGCGCCGGCAGCGAAGTAGGTACCGGGGAGCTGTTTTTT.

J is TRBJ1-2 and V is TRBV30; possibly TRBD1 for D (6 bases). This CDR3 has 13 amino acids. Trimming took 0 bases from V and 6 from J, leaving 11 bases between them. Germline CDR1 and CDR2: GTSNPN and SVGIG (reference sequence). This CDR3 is CAWSVGTKDGYTF. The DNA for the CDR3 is TGTGCCTGGAGTGTCGGGACAAAGGATGGCTACACCTTC.

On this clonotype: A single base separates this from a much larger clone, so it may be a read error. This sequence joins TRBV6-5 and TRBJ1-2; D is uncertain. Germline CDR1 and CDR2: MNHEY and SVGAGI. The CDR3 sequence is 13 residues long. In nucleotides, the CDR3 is TGTGCCAGCAGTACCGACATTAACTATGGCCACACCTTC. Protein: CASSTDINYGHTF.

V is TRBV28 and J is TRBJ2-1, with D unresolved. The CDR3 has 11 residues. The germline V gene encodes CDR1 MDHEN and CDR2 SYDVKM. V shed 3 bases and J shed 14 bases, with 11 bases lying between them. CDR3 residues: CASSFAQEKFF. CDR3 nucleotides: TGTGCCAGCAGTTTTGCCCAGGAGAAGTTCTTC.

The CDR3 spells CASNQNWDSPLYF. The CDR3 DNA reads as TGTGCCAGCAACCAGAACTGGGACAGCCCCTTGTACTTC. The chain links TRBV12-3 or TRBV12-4 to TRBJ2-5; 7 bases are a match to TRBD1. V lost 7 bases and J lost 13; bases outside the gene matches: 15. There are 13 residues in the CDR3.

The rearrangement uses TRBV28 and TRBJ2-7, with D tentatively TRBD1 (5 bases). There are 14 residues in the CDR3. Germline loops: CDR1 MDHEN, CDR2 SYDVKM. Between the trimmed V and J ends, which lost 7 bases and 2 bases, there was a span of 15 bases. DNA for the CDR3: TGTGCCAGCACTGACAGACAGAGAACCTACGAGCAGTACTTC. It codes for CASTDRQRTYEQYF.

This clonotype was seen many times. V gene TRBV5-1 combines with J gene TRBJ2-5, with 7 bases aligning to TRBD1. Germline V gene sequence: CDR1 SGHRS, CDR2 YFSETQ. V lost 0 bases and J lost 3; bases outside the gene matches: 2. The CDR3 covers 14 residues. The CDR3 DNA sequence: TGCGCCAGCAGCTTGGCCGGGACAGAAGAGACCCAGTACTTC. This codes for CASSLAGTEETQYF.

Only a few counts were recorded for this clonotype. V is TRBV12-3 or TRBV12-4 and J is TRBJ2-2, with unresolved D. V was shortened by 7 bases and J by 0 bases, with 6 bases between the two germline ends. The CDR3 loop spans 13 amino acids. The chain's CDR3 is CASIRANTGELFF. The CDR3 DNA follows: TGTGCCAGCATCCGCGCGAACACCGGGGAGCTGTTTTTT.

CDR3 sequence: CASSQGQEQFF. CDR3 bases: TGCGCCAGCAGCCAAGGGCAAGAGCAGTTCTTC. The chain employs TRBV4-1 and TRBJ2-1; D remains ambiguous. Germline V gene sequence: CDR1 MGHRA, CDR2 YSYEKL. CDR3 length: 11 residues. Trimming took off 1 base at V and 10 bases at J, with 5 bases between the two ends.

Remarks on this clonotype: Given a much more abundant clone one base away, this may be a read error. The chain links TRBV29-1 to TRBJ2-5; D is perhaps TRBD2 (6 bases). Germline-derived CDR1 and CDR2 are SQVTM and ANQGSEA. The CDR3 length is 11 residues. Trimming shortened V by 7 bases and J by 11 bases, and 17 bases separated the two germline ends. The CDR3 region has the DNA TGCAGCGGTGGACTATACAATGAGCAGTACTTC. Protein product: CSGGLYNEQYF.